Included here is one T cell receptor (beta chain) sequence, with context. This CDR3 region has 15 residues. V was cut by 4 bases and J by 5 bases, with 16 bases left in between. Germline V gene lookup returns CDR1 SGDLS and CDR2 YYNGEE. Data came from immunoSEQ multiplex PCR; TCRdb stores just in-frame clones and leaves some out. The sample yields roughly 26,000 clones, 88% seen once. This specimen belongs to a study of T cells in localized non-small cell lung cancer. The clonotype was recovered from a female donor of 60 years or more with stage II squamous cell lung carcinoma. The V call is TRBV9, the J call TRBJ1-5; no reliable D call. This specimen consisted of peripheral blood, obtained before any cancer treatment. Here the CDR3 DNA reads TGTGCCAGCAGCCCAACAGTCGGCCAGGATCAGCCCCAGCATTTT. Its protein is CASSPTVGQDQPQHF.